The source of this T cell receptor beta chain is a study of shared clonotypes between healthy human individuals. Findings and limits, study-wide: Around 5% of naive CD4 clonotypes were common to a few donors. Sequencing depth was expected to influence donor clonotype sharing. The study sampled only blood, and tissue repertoires likely differ.

Points on this clone: Its matching antigen is unknown.

Trimming left V 3 bases short and J 11 bases short, with 16 bases between. Germline CDR1 and CDR2: KGHSH and LQKENI. The CDR3 length is 13 residues. The test was conducted at deep level. Assay: immunoSEQ multiplex PCR; the TCRdb copy retains only in-frame clones and omits some. There are roughly 520,000 clones in the sample; roughly 95% occur only once, and about 0.068% lies in the top ten. Sequences were obtained from naive CD4+ T cells sorted from blood. Subset noted: CD45RA+ positively selected. This TCR came from a woman in her 30s in good health. This rearrangement joins TRBV18 to TRBJ2-5; D tentatively reads TRBD1 or TRBD2 (5 bases each). In DNA, the CDR3 is TGTGCCAGCTCACCGACATCCGAAGGGGAGCAGTACTTC. It encodes CASSPTSEGEQYF.